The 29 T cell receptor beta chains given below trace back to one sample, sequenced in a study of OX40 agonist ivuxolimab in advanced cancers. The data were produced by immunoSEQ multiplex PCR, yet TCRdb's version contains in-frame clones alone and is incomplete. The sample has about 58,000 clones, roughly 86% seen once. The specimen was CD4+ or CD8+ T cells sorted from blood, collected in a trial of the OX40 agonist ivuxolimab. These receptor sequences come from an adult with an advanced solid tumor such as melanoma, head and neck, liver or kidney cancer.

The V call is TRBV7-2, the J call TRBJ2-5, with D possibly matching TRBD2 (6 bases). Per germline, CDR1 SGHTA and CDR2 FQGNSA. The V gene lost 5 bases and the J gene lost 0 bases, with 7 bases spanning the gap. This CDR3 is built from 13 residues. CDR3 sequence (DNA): TGTGCCAGCAGCCGGGGGTACCAAGAGACCCAGTACTTC. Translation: CASSRGYQETQYF.

This CDR3 is CASSPGGGVTQYF. The CDR3 DNA sequence: TGTGCCAGCTCACCGGGCGGTGGGGTGACCCAGTACTTC. The chain employs TRBV18 and TRBJ2-5; D not resolved. CDR3 size: 13 residues. CDR1 KGHSH and CDR2 LQKENI come from the germline V gene. V was cut by 3 bases and J by 7 bases, with 12 bases left in between.

The CDR3 protein is CASSLELAGGNIQYF. In DNA form, the CDR3 reads TGCGCCAGCAGCTTGGAACTAGCGGGGGGAAACATTCAGTACTTC. This sequence joins TRBV5-1 and TRBJ2-4, with 12 nucleotides matching TRBD2. V dropped 0 bases and J dropped 6; count of bases not matched to a gene: 1. Germline CDR1 is SGHRS and CDR2 is YFSETQ. There are 15 residues in the CDR3.

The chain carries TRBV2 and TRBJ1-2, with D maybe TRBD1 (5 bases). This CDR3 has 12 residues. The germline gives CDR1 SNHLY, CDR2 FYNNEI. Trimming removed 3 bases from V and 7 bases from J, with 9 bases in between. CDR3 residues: CASSDLGGGYTF. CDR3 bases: TGTGCCAGCAGTGATCTGGGGGGTGGCTACACCTTC.

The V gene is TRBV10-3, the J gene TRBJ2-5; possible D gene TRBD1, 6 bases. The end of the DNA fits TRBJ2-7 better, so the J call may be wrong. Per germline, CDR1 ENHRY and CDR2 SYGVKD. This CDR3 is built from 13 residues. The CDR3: CATKGTHSYEQYF. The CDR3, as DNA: TGTGCCACGAAGGGGACACACTCCTACGAGCAGTACTTC.

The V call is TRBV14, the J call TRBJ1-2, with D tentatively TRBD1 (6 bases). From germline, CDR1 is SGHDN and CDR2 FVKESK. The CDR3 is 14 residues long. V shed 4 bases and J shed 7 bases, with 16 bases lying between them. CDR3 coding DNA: TGTGCCAGCAGCCCGCTGTGGGGGGCGAGTGGCTACACCTTC. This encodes CASSPLWGASGYTF.

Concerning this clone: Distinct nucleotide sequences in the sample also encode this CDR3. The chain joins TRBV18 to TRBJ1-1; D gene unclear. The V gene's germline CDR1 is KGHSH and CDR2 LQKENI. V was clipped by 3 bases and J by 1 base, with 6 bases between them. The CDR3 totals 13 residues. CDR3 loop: CASSPSQNTEAFF. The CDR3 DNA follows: TGTGCCAGCTCACCTTCCCAGAACACTGAAGCTTTCTTT. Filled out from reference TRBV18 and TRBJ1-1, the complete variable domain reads NAGVMQNPRHLVRRRGQEARLRCSPMKGHSHVYWYRQLPEEGLKFMVYLQKENIIDESGMPKERFSAEFPKEGPSILRIQQVVRGDSAAYFCASSPSQNTEAFFGQGTRLTVV.

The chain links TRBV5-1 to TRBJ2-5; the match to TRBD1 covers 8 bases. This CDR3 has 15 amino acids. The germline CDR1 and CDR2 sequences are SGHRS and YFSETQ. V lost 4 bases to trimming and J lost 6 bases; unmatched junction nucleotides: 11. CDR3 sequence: CASSQNRQGRQTQYF. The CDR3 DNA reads TGCGCCAGCAGCCAAAATCGACAGGGGAGGCAGACCCAGTACTTC.

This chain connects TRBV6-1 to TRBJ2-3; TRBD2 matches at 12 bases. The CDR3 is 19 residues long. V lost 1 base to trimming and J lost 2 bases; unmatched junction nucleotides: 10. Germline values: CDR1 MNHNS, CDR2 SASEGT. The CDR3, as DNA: TGTGCCAGCAGTGAAGGGCTAGCGGGGGGGCCAAGAGCCACAGATACGCAGTATTTT. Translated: CASSEGLAGGPRATDTQYF.

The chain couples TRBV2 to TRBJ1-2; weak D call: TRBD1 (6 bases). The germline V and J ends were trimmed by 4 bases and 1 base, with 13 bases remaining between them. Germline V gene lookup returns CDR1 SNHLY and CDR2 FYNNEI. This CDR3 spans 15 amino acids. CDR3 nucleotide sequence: TGTGCCAGCAGTGGCAGGGGCGAACTTAACTATGGCTACACCTTC. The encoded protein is CASSGRGELNYGYTF.

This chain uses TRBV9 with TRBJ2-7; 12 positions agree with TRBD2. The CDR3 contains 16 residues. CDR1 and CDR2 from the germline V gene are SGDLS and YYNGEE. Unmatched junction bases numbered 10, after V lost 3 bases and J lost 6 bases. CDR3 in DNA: TGTGCCAGCAGCGCCACTAGCGGGGGGCCTTTAGCCGAGCAGTACTTC. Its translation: CASSATSGGPLAEQYF.

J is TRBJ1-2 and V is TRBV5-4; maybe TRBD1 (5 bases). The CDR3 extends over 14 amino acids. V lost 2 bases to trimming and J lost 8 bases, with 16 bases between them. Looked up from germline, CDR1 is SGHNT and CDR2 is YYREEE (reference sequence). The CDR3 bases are TGTGCCAGCAGCTTTCAGGGCGGTTTGGAAGGCTACACCTTC. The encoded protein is CASSFQGGLEGYTF. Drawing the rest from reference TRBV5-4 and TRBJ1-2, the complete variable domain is ETGVTQSPTHLIKTRGQQVTLRCSSQSGHNTVSWYQQALGQGPQFIFQYYREEENGRGNFPPRFSGLQFPNYSSELNVNALELDDSALYLCASSFQGGLEGYTFGSGTRLTVV.

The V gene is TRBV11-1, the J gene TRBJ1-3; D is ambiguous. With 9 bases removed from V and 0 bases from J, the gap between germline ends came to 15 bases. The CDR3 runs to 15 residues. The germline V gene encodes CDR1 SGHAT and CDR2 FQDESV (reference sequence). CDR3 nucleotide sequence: TGTGCCAGGCTGACAACTATATCCTCTGGAAACACCATATATTTT. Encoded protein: CARLTTISSGNTIYF.

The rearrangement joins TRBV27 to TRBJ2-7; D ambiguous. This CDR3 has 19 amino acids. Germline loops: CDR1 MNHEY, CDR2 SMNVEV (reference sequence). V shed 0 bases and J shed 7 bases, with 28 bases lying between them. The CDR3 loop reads CASSLSAAQNFSTRGEQYF. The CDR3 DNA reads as TGTGCCAGCAGTTTATCGGCGGCCCAAAACTTCTCCACCCGTGGGGAGCAGTACTTC.

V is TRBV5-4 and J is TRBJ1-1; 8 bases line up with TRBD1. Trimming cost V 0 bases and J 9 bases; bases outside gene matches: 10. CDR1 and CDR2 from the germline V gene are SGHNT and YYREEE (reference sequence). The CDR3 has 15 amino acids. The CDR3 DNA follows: TGTGCCAGCAGCTTGGCCGGGACAGGCATGCACCAAGCTTTCTTT. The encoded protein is CASSLAGTGMHQAFF.

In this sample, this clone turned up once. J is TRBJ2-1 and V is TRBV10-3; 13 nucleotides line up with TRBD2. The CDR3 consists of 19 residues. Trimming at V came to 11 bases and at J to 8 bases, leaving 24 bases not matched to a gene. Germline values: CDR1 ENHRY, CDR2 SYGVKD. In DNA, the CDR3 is TGTGCCGCAGGTGGCACTAGCGGGGGGGGTTATAATGATTCGGATGAGCAGTTCTTC. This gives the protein CAAGGTSGGGYNDSDEQFF.

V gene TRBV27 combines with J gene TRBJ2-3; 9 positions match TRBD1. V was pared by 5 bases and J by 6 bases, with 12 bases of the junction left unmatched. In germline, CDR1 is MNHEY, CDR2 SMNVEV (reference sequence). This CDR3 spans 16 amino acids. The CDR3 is CASSPHRDRDLDTQYF. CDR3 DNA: TGTGCCAGCAGTCCCCACCGGGACAGGGATTTGGATACGCAGTATTTT.

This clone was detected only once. DNA of the CDR3: TGTGCCAGCAGCTTCGGACGGACTGGAACGGGGGAGCTGTTTTTT. It specifies CASSFGRTGTGELFF. The chain couples TRBV7-2 to TRBJ2-2; possibly TRBD2 for D (5 bases). Germline V gene lookup returns CDR1 SGHTA and CDR2 FQGNSA. The CDR3 totals 15 residues. Deletions cut 3 bases from V and 8 bases from J, with 16 bases between.

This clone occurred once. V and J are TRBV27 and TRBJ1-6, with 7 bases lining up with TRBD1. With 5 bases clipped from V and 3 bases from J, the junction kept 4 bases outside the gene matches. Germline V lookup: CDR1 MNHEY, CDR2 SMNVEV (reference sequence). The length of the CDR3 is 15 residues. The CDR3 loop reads CASSLRDSYNSPLHF. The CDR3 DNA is TGTGCCAGCAGTCTCCGGGACAGCTATAATTCACCCCTCCACTTT.

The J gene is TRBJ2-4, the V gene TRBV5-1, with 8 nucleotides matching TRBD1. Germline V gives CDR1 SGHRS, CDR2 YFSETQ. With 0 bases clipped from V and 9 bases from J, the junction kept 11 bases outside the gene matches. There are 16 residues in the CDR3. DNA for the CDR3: TGCGCCAGCAGCTTGGAACCAGACAGGGGTAAAGGCATTCAGTACTTC. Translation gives CASSLEPDRGKGIQYF. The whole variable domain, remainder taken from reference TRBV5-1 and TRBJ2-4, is KAGVTQTPRYLIKTRGQQVTLSCSPISGHRSVSWYQQTPGQGLQFLFEYFSETQRNKGNFPGRFSGRQFSNSRSEMNVSTLELGDSALYLCASSLEPDRGKGIQYFGAGTRLSVL.

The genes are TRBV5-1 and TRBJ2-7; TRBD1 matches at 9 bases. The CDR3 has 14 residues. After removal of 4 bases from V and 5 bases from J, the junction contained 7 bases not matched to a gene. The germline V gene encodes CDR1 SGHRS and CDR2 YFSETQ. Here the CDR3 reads CASSRDRETHEQYF. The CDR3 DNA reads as TGCGCCAGCAGCCGGGACAGGGAGACCCACGAGCAGTACTTC.

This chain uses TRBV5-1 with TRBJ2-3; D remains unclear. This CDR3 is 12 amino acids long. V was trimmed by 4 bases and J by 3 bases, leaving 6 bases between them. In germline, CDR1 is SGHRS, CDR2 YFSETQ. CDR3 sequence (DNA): TGCGCCAGCAGCCCCACTACAGATACGCAGTATTTT. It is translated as CASSPTTDTQYF.

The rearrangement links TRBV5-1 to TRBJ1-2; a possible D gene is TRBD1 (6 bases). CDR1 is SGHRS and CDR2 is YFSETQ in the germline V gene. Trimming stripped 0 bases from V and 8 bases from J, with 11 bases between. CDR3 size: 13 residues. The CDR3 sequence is CASSLDRVRGYTF. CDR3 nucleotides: TGCGCCAGCAGCTTGGACAGGGTGAGGGGCTACACCTTC.

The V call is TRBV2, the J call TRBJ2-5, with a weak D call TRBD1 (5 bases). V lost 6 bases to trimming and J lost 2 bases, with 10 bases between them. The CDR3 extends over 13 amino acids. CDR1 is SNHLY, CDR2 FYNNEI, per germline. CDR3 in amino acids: CASRYRIQETQYF. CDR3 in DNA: TGTGCCAGCAGGTACAGGATACAAGAGACCCAGTACTTC.

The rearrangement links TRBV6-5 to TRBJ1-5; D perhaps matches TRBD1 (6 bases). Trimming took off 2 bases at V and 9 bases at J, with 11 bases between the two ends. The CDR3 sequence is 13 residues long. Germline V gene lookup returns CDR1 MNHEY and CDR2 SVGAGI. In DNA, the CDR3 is TGTGCCAGCAGTTACAACCAGGGGACGCCCCAGCATTTT. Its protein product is CASSYNQGTPQHF.

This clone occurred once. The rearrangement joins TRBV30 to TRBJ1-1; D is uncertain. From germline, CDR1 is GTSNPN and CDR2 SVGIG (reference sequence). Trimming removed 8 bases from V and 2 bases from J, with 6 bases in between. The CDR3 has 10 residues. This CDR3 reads CAGINTEAFF. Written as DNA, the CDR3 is TGTGCCGGTATTAACACTGAAGCTTTCTTT.

For the CDR3, the DNA is TGTGCCAGCAGCCAAGCTGGGGACACTGAAGCTTTCTTT. It is translated as CASSQAGDTEAFF. The chain has TRBV4-2 and TRBJ1-1, with D unresolved. Trimming cost V 1 base and J 3 bases, with 6 bases left between them. This CDR3 is built from 13 residues. Germline loops: CDR1 LGHNA, CDR2 YNFKEQ.

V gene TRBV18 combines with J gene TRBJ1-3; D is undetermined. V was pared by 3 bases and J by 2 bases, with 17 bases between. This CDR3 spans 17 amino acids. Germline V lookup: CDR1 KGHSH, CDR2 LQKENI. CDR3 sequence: CASSPTRSQEAGNTIYF. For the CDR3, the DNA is TGTGCCAGCTCACCGACGCGCAGCCAGGAGGCTGGAAACACCATATATTTT.

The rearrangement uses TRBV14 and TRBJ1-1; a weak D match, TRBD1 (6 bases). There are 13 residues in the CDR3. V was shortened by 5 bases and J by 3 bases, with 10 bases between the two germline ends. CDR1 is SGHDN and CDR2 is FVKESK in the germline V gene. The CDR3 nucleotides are TGTGCCAGCAGCAAAAGGGGGGACACTGAAGCTTTCTTT. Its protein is CASSKRGDTEAFF.